Below, 17 T cell receptor beta chains from the same sample are listed, as sequenced in a study of T-cell reconstitution after alpha-beta-depleted transplantation in children. During its preparation, the TCRbeta library received unique molecular identifiers. One entry per CDR3 protein results from TCRdb running MiXCR on the PCR reads. This sample carries 780,000 or so distinct CDR3 sequences, around 15% of them seen once, and the ten largest clones take 5%. The sample consisted of PBMCs, mostly from graft donor cells, taken 360 days after TCRalphabeta/CD19-depleted stem cell transplant. The receptor set was obtained from a male patient aged 10 to 17 who had a stem cell transplant for acute lymphoblastic leukemia, so the T cells may come from the graft donor.

This clonotype was counted a few times. The J gene is TRBJ2-1, the V gene TRBV7-9; D may be TRBD1 or TRBD2 (5 bases each). CDR1 and CDR2 (germline): SEHNR, FQNEAQ (reference sequence). The CDR3 totals 14 residues. The V and J ends lost 7 bases and 5 bases respectively, with 15 bases between them. This CDR3 is CASIIRDLNNEQFF. The CDR3 nucleotides are TGTGCCAGCATTATAAGGGACCTCAACAATGAGCAGTTCTTC.

The chain uses TRBV12-3 or TRBV12-4 and TRBJ1-1, with 10 bases matching TRBD1. V gave up 4 bases and J gave up 5 bases; unmatched junction bases: 16. The CDR3 length is 18 residues. CDR3 DNA: TGTGCCAGCAGTTACCGACAGGGGGCGTGGAGGAGGGGGACTGAAGCTTTCTTT. It encodes CASSYRQGAWRRGTEAFF.

The V call is TRBV6-2 or TRBV6-3, the J call TRBJ2-4; weak D call: TRBD2 (7 bases). The germline V and J ends were trimmed by 5 bases and 0 bases, with 26 bases remaining between them. This CDR3 spans 20 amino acids. Germline CDR1 MNHEY, CDR2 SVGEGT. The CDR3 sequence is CASSPKGGVRVLPAKNIQYF. CDR3 sequence (DNA): TGTGCCAGCAGTCCAAAGGGGGGGGTGCGGGTCCTCCCAGCCAAAAACATTCAGTACTTC.

The chain recombines TRBV11-2 with TRBJ2-7; D gene uncertain. In germline, CDR1 is SGHAT, CDR2 FQNNGV. V was shortened by 5 bases and J by 5 bases, with 22 bases between the two germline ends. The CDR3 is 16 residues long. The CDR3 reads CASSLRLLGSSHEQYF. DNA for the CDR3: TGTGCCAGCAGCCTCCGACTCTTGGGATCCAGCCACGAGCAGTACTTC.

This clonotype was observed a few times. The gene calls are TRBV5-1 and TRBJ2-5; 12 positions match TRBD2. This CDR3 is built from 17 residues. The ends lost 4 bases at V and 2 bases at J; junction bases unmatched: 9. The germline gives CDR1 SGHRS, CDR2 YFSETQ. Written as DNA, the CDR3 is TGCGCCAGCAGCGTAATGCTACTAGCGGGAGGTCAAGAGACCCAGTACTTC. Translation gives CASSVMLLAGGQETQYF.

This clonotype has more than one count but fewer than ten. The chain links TRBV3-1 to TRBJ2-1; D possibly uses TRBD1 or TRBD2 (5 bases each). Germline V gene sequence: CDR1 LGHDT, CDR2 YNNKEL (reference sequence). This CDR3 contains 16 residues. Trimming stripped 6 bases from V and 4 bases from J, with 19 bases between. In DNA, the CDR3 is TGTGCCAGCAGTCTCACGGGCTTGGGGGTTTACAATGAGCAGTTCTTC. This translates into CASSLTGLGVYNEQFF.

The genes are TRBV29-1 and TRBJ1-1; D is undetermined. This CDR3 comprises 12 residues. The ends were cut back, 5 bases at V and 4 bases at J, with 11 bases in the middle. Germline loops: CDR1 SQVTM, CDR2 ANQGSEA. The DNA for the CDR3 is TGCAGCGTTTTTGGACCAACCACTGAAGCTTTCTTT. Its translation: CSVFGPTTEAFF.

DNA of the CDR3: TGTGCCAGCAGCCTACAACCCCTAGGCTTTGGCACAGATACGCAGTATTTT. Encoded protein: CASSLQPLGFGTDTQYF. V gene TRBV5-6 combines with J gene TRBJ2-3; no clear D. CDR3 size: 17 residues. Germline CDR1 and CDR2: SGHDT and YYEEEE. V was shortened by 4 bases and J by 1 base, with 19 bases between the two germline ends. The variable domain in full, with the rest retrieved from reference TRBV5-6 and TRBJ2-3, is DAGVTQSPTHLIKTRGQQVTLRCSPKSGHDTVSWYQQALGQGPQFIFQYYEEEERQRGNFPDRFSGHQFPNYSSELNVNALLLGDSALYLCASSLQPLGFGTDTQYFGPGTRLTVL.

This clonotype was counted many times. This chain joins TRBV12-3 or TRBV12-4 and TRBJ2-2; no clear D gene. This CDR3 region has 15 residues. Trimming stripped 6 bases from V and 7 bases from J, with 18 bases between. In DNA, the CDR3 is TGTGCCAGCAGGGGCCGGGCACAACGCAGCGGGGAGCTGTTTTTT. It is translated as CASRGRAQRSGELFF.

This rearrangement joins TRBV4-1 to TRBJ2-5; tentatively, D is TRBD1 or TRBD2 (5 bases each). V lost 0 bases and J 1 base, leaving 18 bases between the germline ends. The CDR3 runs 18 residues. CDR1 and CDR2 (germline): MGHRA, YSYEKL. The CDR3 loop is CASSQDLGALGAQETQYF. DNA for the CDR3: TGCGCCAGCAGCCAAGATCTCGGGGCCCTCGGCGCCCAAGAGACCCAGTACTTC.

The chain has TRBV24-1 and TRBJ2-5; D may be TRBD1 (6 bases). The ends were cut back, 4 bases at V and 0 bases at J, with 8 bases in the middle. The CDR3 has 14 residues. CDR1 is KGHDR and CDR2 is SFDVKD in the germline V gene. Here the CDR3 DNA reads TGTGCCACCAGTGACTGGACAGACCAAGAGACCCAGTACTTC. Translated: CATSDWTDQETQYF.

This clonotype was found a few times. V usage is TRBV7-9 and J usage is TRBJ1-1, with D perhaps matching TRBD1 (6 bases). Germline values: CDR1 SEHNR, CDR2 FQNEAQ (reference sequence). The V end was cut by 6 bases, the J end by 4 bases, with 15 bases between. The CDR3 covers 14 residues. CDR3 in DNA: TGTGCCAGCAGTGTTGGGGGCAGAACCACTGAAGCTTTCTTT. Protein product: CASSVGGRTTEAFF.

V usage is TRBV7-9 and J usage is TRBJ2-5; no clear D gene. Germline CDR1 and CDR2: SEHNR and FQNEAQ (reference sequence). Trimming removed 4 bases from V and 5 bases from J, with 17 bases in between. This CDR3 region has 15 residues. The CDR3 region is CASSSLLVPMETQYF. CDR3 DNA: TGTGCCAGCAGCTCACTTTTGGTCCCAATGGAGACCCAGTACTTC.

The chain uses TRBV19 and TRBJ2-7; D unclear. Germline loops: CDR1 LNHDA, CDR2 SQIVND (reference sequence). The CDR3 has 16 amino acids. The germline V and J ends were trimmed by 0 bases and 3 bases, with 15 bases remaining between them. The CDR3: CASSIESGEWDYEQYF. CDR3 nucleotide sequence: TGTGCCAGTAGTATAGAATCTGGAGAGTGGGACTACGAGCAGTACTTC.

V and J are TRBV5-1 and TRBJ2-7; D not resolved. V lost 1 base, J lost 4 bases, and 9 bases lay in between. The CDR3 is made up of 13 amino acids. In germline, CDR1 is SGHRS, CDR2 YFSETQ. The CDR3 here is CASSLLGNYEQYF. The CDR3 DNA is TGCGCCAGCAGCTTGTTAGGGAATTACGAGCAGTACTTC.

This sequence joins TRBV12-3 or TRBV12-4 and TRBJ2-3; 10 bases map to TRBD2. This CDR3 is built from 16 residues. V was pared by 6 bases and J by 5 bases, with 11 bases of the junction left unmatched. The CDR3: CASSGYPSGSLDTQYF. DNA of the CDR3: TGTGCCAGCAGCGGATACCCTAGCGGGAGCCTAGATACGCAGTATTTT.

This clonotype has ten or more counts. This chain links TRBV6-2 or TRBV6-3 with TRBJ2-3, with D perhaps TRBD2 (6 bases). V lost 6 bases to trimming and J lost 2 bases, with 12 bases between them. Germline V gives CDR1 MNHEY, CDR2 SVGEGT. This CDR3 spans 14 amino acids. CDR3 sequence (DNA): TGTGCCAGCAGATGGGACTTTCTCACAGATACGCAGTATTTT. Its protein product is CASRWDFLTDTQYF.